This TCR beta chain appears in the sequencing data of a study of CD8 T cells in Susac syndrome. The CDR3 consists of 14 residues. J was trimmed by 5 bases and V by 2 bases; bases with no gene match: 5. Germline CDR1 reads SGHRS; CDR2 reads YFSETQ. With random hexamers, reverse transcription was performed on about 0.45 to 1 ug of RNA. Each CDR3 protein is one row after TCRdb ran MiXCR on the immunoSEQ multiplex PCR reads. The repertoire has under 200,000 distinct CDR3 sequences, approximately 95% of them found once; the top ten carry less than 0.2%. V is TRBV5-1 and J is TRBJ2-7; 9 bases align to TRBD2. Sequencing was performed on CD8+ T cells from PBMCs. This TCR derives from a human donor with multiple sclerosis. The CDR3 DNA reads TGCGCCAGCAGCTTTTTAAGGACTAGCGACGAGCAGTACTTC. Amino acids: CASSFLRTSDEQYF.